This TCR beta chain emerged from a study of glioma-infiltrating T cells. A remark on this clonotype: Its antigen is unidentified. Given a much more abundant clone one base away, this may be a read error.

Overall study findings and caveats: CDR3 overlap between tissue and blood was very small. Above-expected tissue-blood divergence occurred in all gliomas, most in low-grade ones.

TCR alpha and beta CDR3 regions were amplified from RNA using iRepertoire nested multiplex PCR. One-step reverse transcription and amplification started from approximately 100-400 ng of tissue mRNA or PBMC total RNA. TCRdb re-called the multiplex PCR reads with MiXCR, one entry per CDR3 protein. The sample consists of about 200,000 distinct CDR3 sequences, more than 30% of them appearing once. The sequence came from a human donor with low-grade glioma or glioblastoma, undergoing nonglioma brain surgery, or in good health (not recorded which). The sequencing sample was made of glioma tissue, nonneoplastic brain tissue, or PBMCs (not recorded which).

This chain's CDR3 is CASRPLSSYDEQFF. Here the CDR3 DNA reads TGTGCCAGCAGGCCCCTATCCTCCTACGATGAGCAGTTCTTC. This chain uses TRBV7-9 with TRBJ2-1; D is ambiguous. This CDR3 contains 14 residues. CDR1 is SEHNR, CDR2 FQNEAQ, per germline (reference sequence).